This T cell receptor (beta chain) was sequenced for a study of technical replicates of blood from a few donors. Sequenced by immunoSEQ multiplex PCR; TCRdb stores in-frame clones only, minus some. This table has roughly 67,000 clones, roughly 98% appearing once. The sample consisted of T cells isolated from PBMCs. The receptor comes from a human donor in good health.

CDR3 coding DNA: TGTGCCAGCAGTTTCGCTAGCGGGAGGGATGAGCAGTTCTTC. Translated: CASSFASGRDEQFF. The chain is built from TRBV28 and TRBJ2-1; the match to TRBD2 covers 12 bases. The CDR3 is 14 amino acids. Per germline, CDR1 MDHEN and CDR2 SYDVKM. Trimming took 3 bases from V and 8 from J; bases not matched to a gene: 2.